This T cell receptor (beta chain) was sequenced during a study of radiation and T cells in renal cell carcinoma. Some clones are missing from TCRdb's copy, which holds only in-frame ones; the method was immunoSEQ multiplex PCR. The table has 85,000 to 100,000 clones, 70% to 90% seen once; the top ten hold less than 10%. The CDR3 loop spans 14 amino acids. Deletions cut 2 bases from V and 4 bases from J, with 12 bases between. Germline assignment: CDR1 SGHNT and CDR2 YYREEE (reference sequence). Time point noted: baseline pretreatment blood. Treatment reported: 15 Gy SBRT to primary tumor, nephrectomy 4 weeks later. Blood was sampled at baseline, 2 weeks and 4 weeks after SBRT.

The clonotype originates from a man aged 45 to 65 with renal cell carcinoma. This chain uses TRBV5-4 with TRBJ2-5, with a possible D match to TRBD2 (6 bases). The material sequenced was blood, taken from a patient whose treatment included radiotherapy and nephrectomy. The CDR3 loop is CASSLAGPAETQYF. The CDR3, as DNA: TGTGCCAGCAGCTTAGCGGGCCCCGCAGAGACCCAGTACTTC.